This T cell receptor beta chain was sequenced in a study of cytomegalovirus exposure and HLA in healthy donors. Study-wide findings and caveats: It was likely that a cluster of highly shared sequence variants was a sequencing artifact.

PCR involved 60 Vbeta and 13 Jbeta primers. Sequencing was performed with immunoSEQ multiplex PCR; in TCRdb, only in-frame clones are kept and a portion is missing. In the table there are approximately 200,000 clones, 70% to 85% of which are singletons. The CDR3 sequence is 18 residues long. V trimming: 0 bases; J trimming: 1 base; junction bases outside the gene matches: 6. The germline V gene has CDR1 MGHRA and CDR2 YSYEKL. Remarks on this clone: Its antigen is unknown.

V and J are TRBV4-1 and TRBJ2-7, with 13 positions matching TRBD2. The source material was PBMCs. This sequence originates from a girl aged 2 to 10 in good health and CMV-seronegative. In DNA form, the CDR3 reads TGCGCCAGCAGCCAAGAGGGCCCGGGACTAGCGGGGTCCTACGAGCAGTACTTC. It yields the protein CASSQEGPGLAGSYEQYF.